Listed here are 2 T cell receptor beta chains from one sample, sequenced in a study of tumor and adjacent non-tumor tissue in lung cancer listed by TCRdb under 2018. RNA was isolated from bulk, unsorted tissue, and RNA quality was assessed with a NanoDrop ND-1000 and an Agilent 2100. Library creation used multiplex PCR. The sequencing machine was an Illumina HiSeq 2500. TCRbeta libraries were constructed through three rounds of nested PCR with primers (Table S4) according to protocols modified from ARM-PCR. TCRdb ran its own pipeline on the public reads, namely fastp trimming at Q25 and MiXCR clone calling, and kept in-frame beta chains. Rows are combined by CDR3 protein, so each entry shows the most common genes and DNA. The sample includes 65,000 to 90,000 distinct CDR3 sequences, with over 75% observed a single time. About an eighth of the sample is in the top ten clones. Source material: lung tumor tissue. The source is a woman between 45 and 60 years old with non-small cell lung cancer.

Turning to this clonotype: An end of the junction differs from the germline gene, which may be a read error. CDR3 sequence (DNA): TGTGCCAACACTATGGTGGGAAATAGGCGCGAGCAATACTTC. Residues: CANTMVGNRREQYF. This chain connects TRBV6-2 or TRBV6-3 to TRBJ2-7; D unclear. Germline lookup yields CDR1 MNHEY and CDR2 SVGEGT. CDR3 length: 14 residues.

This chain connects TRBV20-1 to TRBJ1-3; 9 nucleotides match TRBD1. The CDR3 is 19 amino acids. The junction had 14 bases not matched to a gene; V was cut back by 0 bases and J by 2 bases. The V gene's germline CDR1 is DFQATT and CDR2 SNEGSKA (reference sequence). CDR3 loop: CSARETGTGIGFTGNTIYF. The CDR3 coding sequence is TGCAGTGCTAGAGAAACCGGGACAGGGATCGGGTTTACTGGAAACACCATATATTTT.